This T cell receptor beta chain was profiled in a study of post-analysis software for immune sequencing data. Overall study context: Patients with relapsing-remitting, secondary progressive and progressive-relapsing multiple sclerosis courses were all represented.

Built from TCR beta cDNA, the libraries had unique molecular identifiers in them. Yield was roughly 0.5 million cDNA molecules from around 1 to 9.1 million T cells. TCRdb reanalysed the PCR reads using MiXCR and keeps one entry per CDR3 protein. The sample holds over 300,000 distinct CDR3 sequences, less than 40% seen once. The CDR3 consists of 13 residues. V dropped 3 bases and J dropped 3 bases, with 8 bases sitting between them. Germline V lookup: CDR1 MNHEY, CDR2 SMNVEV (reference sequence). This clonotype was seen a few times. As yet, its antigen is unknown. Points from the study as a whole: With F measure, samples from one preparation batch clustered together strongly. Patients had higher frequencies than controls of five or six TRBV segments, including TRBV5-6, TRBV5-1 and TRBV20-1. Among multiple sclerosis patients, normalized Chao1 diversity was significantly below that of controls.

Material: blood. This chain connects TRBV27 to TRBJ2-5; D possibly corresponds to TRBD2 (5 bases). The sequence derives from a girl aged 5-17 years with multiple sclerosis. CDR3 region: CASSLLGEETQYF. DNA of the CDR3: TGTGCCAGCAGTTTGCTGGGAGAAGAGACCCAGTACTTC.